This T cell receptor (beta chain) was observed in a study of CD4 T cells in relation to SARS-CoV-2 and coronaviruses. The overall study: ViraFEST: approximately ten-day antigen culture of PBMCs, then TCR beta CDR3 sequencing. Negative control cultures got HIV-1 Nef peptides or no peptide.

With respect to this clone: Its antigen is undetermined.

Unexposed donor CD4+ T cells date from about 2011-2018, before the COVID-19 pandemic. CD4+ T cells were isolated from the cells after about 11 days of culture. Between the trimmed V and J ends, which lost 6 bases and 8 bases, there was a span of 12 bases. Germline CDR1 reads SQVTM; CDR2 reads ANQGSEA. CDR3 length: 11 residues. Repertoires were generated with immunoSEQ multiplex PCR, while TCRdb's copy carries only in-frame clones and drops some. The sample lists under 25,000 clones, around 77% occurring once. The receptor was isolated from a human donor in good health. The specimen sequenced was CD4+ T cells from PBMCs, cultured in vitro. The J gene is TRBJ2-3, the V gene TRBV29-1; D is perhaps TRBD1 or TRBD2 (5 bases each). CDR3 residues: CSVVQAGTQYF. The CDR3 coding sequence is TGCAGCGTGGTACAGGCGGGTACGCAGTATTTT.